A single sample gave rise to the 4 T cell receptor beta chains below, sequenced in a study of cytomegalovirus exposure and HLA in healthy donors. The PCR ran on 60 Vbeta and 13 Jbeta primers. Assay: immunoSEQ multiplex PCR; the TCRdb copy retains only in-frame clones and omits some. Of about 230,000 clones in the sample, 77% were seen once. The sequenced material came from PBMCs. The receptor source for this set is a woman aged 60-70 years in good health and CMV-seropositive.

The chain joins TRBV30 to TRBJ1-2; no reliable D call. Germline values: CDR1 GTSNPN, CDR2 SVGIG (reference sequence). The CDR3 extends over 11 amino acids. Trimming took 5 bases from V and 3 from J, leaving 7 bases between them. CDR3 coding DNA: TGTGCCTGGGCCGGGGACTATGGCTACACCTTC. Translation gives CAWAGDYGYTF.

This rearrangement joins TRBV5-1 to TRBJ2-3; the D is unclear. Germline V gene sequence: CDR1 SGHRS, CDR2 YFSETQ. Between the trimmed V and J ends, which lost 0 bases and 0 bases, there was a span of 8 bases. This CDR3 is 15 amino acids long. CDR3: CASSLGLQSTDTQYF. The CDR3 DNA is TGCGCCAGCAGCTTGGGGCTTCAAAGCACAGATACGCAGTATTTT.

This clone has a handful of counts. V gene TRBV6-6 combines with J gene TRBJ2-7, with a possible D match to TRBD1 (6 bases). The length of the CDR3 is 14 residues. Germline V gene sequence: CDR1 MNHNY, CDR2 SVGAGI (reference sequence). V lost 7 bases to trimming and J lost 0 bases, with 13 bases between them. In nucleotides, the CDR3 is TGTGCCAGCACTGGGACACCGAGCTCCTACGAGCAGTACTTC. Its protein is CASTGTPSSYEQYF.

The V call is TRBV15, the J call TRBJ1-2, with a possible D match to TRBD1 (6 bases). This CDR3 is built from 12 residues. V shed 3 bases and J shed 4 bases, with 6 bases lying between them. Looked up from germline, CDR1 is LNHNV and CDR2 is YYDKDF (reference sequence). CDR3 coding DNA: TGTGCCACCAGCAGGGACAGCTATGGCTACACCTTC. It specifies CATSRDSYGYTF.